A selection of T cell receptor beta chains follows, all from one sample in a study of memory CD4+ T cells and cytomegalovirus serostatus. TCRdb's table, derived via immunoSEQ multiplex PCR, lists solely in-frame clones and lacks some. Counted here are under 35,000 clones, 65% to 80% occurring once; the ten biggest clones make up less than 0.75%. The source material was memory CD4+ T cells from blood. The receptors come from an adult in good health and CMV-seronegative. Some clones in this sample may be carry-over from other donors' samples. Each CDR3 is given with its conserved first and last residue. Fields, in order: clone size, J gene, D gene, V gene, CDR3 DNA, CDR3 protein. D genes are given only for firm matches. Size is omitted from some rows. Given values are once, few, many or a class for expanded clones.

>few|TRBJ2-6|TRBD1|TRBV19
TGTGCCAGTAGTATGGGGACAGGGGGCTCCGGGGCCAACGTCCTGACTTTC
CASSMGTGGSGANVLTF
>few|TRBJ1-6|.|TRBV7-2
TGTGCCAGCAGCCCCCAACCCCCTGGGGCGGTCAATTCACCCCTCCACTTT
CASSPQPPGAVNSPLHF
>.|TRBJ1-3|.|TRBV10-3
TGTGCCATCAGTGGGGGAGAGAGCTCTGGAAACACCATATATTTT
CAISGGESSGNTIYF
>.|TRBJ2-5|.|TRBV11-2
TGTGCCAGCAGCCAAAATCGCGGTGAGACCCAGTACTTC
CASSQNRGETQYF
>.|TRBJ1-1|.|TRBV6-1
TGTGCCAGCAACGACGGGGGGCAGGTGGACACTGAAGCTTTCTTT
CASNDGGQVDTEAFF
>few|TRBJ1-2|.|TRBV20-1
TGCAGTGCTAGAGATTTTGAGGGCTACACCTTC
CSARDFEGYTF
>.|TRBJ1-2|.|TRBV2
TGTGCCAGCAGAGGGGACGGCTATGGCTACACCTTC
CASRGDGYGYTF
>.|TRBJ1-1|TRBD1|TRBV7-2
TGTGCCAGCAGCCGGGACAGTCCAAGTGAAGCTTTCTTT
CASSRDSPSEAFF
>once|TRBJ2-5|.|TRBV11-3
TGTGCCAGCAGCTTAGAAGGACAGTCCCAAGAGACCCAGTACTTC
CASSLEGQSQETQYF
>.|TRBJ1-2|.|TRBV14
TGTGCCAGCAGTCAAAGTAGTAACTATGGCTACACCTTC
CASSQSSNYGYTF
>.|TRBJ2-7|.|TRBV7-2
TGTGCCAGCAGCCTAGGCCCCAGGAGTTCCTACGAGCAGTACTTC
CASSLGPRSSYEQYF
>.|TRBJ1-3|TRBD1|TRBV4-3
TGCGCCAGCAGCCAAACAGGGGGCCCTGGAAACACCATATATTTT
CASSQTGGPGNTIYF
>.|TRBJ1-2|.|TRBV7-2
TGTGCCACGGGGGTCGGCACCTTC
CATGVGTF
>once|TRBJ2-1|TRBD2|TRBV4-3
TGCGCCAGCAGCCGTGGGACTAACAATGAGCAGTTCTTC
CASSRGTNNEQFF
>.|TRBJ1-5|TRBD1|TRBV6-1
TGTGCCAGCAGTGTACAGGGGAATCAGCCCCAGCATTTT
CASSVQGNQPQHF
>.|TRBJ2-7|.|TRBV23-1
TGCGCCAGCAGCCAACCAACAGGGTTGGTCTCCTACGAGCAGTACTTC
CASSQPTGLVSYEQYF